Listed here are 8 T cell receptor beta chains from one sample, sequenced in a study of T cell responses to AZD1222 COVID-19 vaccine. Assay used: immunoSEQ multiplex PCR; TCRdb lists only in-frame clones, some missing. The sample lists 100,000 to 150,000 clones, 90% to 95% seen once, with over 6.5% in the top ten. Material: peripheral blood, obtained on day 0 of AZD1222 vaccination. Every receptor here comes from an adult in good health.

The chain is built from TRBV10-3 and TRBJ1-1; unclear D gene. CDR1 is ENHRY and CDR2 is SYGVKD in the germline V gene. The CDR3 extends over 13 amino acids. V lost 2 bases and J 0 bases, leaving 4 bases between the germline ends. CDR3 in amino acids: CAISEELNTEAFF. DNA for the CDR3: TGTGCCATCAGTGAGGAACTGAACACTGAAGCTTTCTTT.

DNA for the CDR3: TGTGCCAGCAGCGTAGCCGCAGGGCAGAAGTACGAGCAGTACTTC. It is translated as CASSVAAGQKYEQYF. The J gene is TRBJ2-7, the V gene TRBV9; D is possibly TRBD1 (5 bases). The CDR3 is made up of 15 amino acids. The germline V gene encodes CDR1 SGDLS and CDR2 YYNGEE. V shed 0 bases and J shed 4 bases, with 14 bases lying between them. The variable domain in full, completed from reference TRBV9 and TRBJ2-7, reads DSGVTQTPKHLITATGQRVTLRCSPRSGDLSVYWYQQSLDQGLQFLIQYYNGEERAKGNILERFSAQQFPDLHSELNLSSLELGDSALYFCASSVAAGQKYEQYFGPGTRLTVT.

The V and J genes are TRBV2 and TRBJ1-1; no firm D call. Deletions cut 8 bases from V and 0 bases from J, with 10 bases between. This CDR3 has 13 amino acids. Germline CDR1 reads SNHLY; CDR2 reads FYNNEI. CDR3 sequence: CASETWVNTEAFF. The CDR3 nucleotides are TGTGCCAGCGAAACATGGGTGAACACTGAAGCTTTCTTT.

This clone was counted between two and nine times. This chain uses TRBV7-9 with TRBJ2-1, with D unresolved. The length of the CDR3 is 14 residues. V dropped 5 bases and J dropped 1 base, with 9 bases sitting between them. From germline, CDR1 is SEHNR and CDR2 FQNEAQ (reference sequence). CDR3 residues: CASSVVGSYNEQFF. The CDR3 nucleotides are TGTGCCAGCAGCGTAGTGGGATCCTACAATGAGCAGTTCTTC.

This clone was counted a single time. V gene TRBV11-2 combines with J gene TRBJ1-1; D unclear. V shed 7 bases and J shed 3 bases, with 15 bases lying between them. The CDR3 totals 14 residues. CDR1 and CDR2 from the germline V gene are SGHAT and FQNNGV. The CDR3 DNA is TGTGCCAGCACCATAGATAATTGGCACACTGAAGCTTTCTTT. Residues: CASTIDNWHTEAFF.

This chain connects TRBV19 to TRBJ2-2; possible D gene TRBD2, 6 bases. Germline CDR1 LNHDA, CDR2 SQIVND (reference sequence). V lost 1 base and J 2 bases, leaving 11 bases between the germline ends. CDR3 length equals 16 residues. CDR3 amino acids: CASSIGVGGNTGELFF. Written as DNA, the CDR3 is TGTGCCAGTAGTATAGGGGTCGGGGGAAACACCGGGGAGCTGTTTTTT. The whole variable domain, remainder taken from reference TRBV19 and TRBJ2-2, is DGGITQSPKYLFRKEGQNVTLSCEQNLNHDAMYWYRQDPGQGLRLIYYSQIVNDFQKGDIAEGYSVSREKKESFPLTVTSAQKNPTAFYLCASSIGVGGNTGELFFGEGSRLTVL.

The genes are TRBV5-1 and TRBJ2-2, with D possibly being TRBD2 (5 bases). CDR1 SGHRS and CDR2 YFSETQ come from the germline V gene. V lost 0 bases and J 1 base, leaving 13 bases between the germline ends. The length of the CDR3 is 17 residues. The CDR3: CASSLASSALNTGELFF. The CDR3 region has the DNA TGCGCCAGCAGCTTGGCCAGTAGCGCGCTGAACACCGGGGAGCTGTTTTTT.

The V gene is TRBV6-4, the J gene TRBJ1-2, with D unclear. The CDR3 totals 13 residues. Germline V gene lookup returns CDR1 MRHNA and CDR2 SNTAGT. Trimming shortened V by 2 bases and J by 8 bases, and 12 bases separated the two germline ends. For the CDR3, the DNA is TGTGCCAGCAGTGACCCCTATAGCGGGGGCTACACCTTC. It encodes CASSDPYSGGYTF.